These 30 T cell receptor beta chains originate from one sample sequenced in a study of technical replicates of blood from a few donors. TCRdb keeps only in-frame clones here, not all; method: immunoSEQ multiplex PCR. The sample holds around 62,000 clones, 95% to 97% seen once. The source material was T cells isolated from PBMCs. These receptor sequences come from a human donor in good health.

The chain is built from TRBV9 and TRBJ2-1; 9 positions match TRBD2. Germline lookup yields CDR1 SGDLS and CDR2 YYNGEE. The CDR3 is 16 residues long. The J segment lost 5 bases and the V segment lost 4 bases, leaving 10 bases of the junction unmatched. CDR3 protein: CASSSSSGRTHNEQFF. The CDR3 nucleotides read TGTGCCAGCAGCTCCAGCAGCGGGAGGACCCACAATGAGCAGTTCTTC.

This clone has a single count. The rearrangement links TRBV5-6 to TRBJ1-2; no clear D. With 0 bases removed from V and 13 bases from J, the gap between germline ends came to 10 bases. Looked up from germline, CDR1 is SGHDT and CDR2 is YYEEEE. This CDR3 is built from 11 residues. CDR3 nucleotide sequence: TGTGCCAGCAGCTTGGACAGTGGTTCCACCTTC. Translation: CASSLDSGSTF.

The rearrangement joins TRBV15 to TRBJ1-1; D might be TRBD1 (5 bases). V shed 0 bases and J shed 3 bases, with 11 bases lying between them. CDR3 length equals 15 residues. Germline lookup yields CDR1 LNHNV and CDR2 YYDKDF (reference sequence). In DNA form, the CDR3 reads TGTGCCACCAGCAGAGATTTTAGGGGTGACACTGAAGCTTTCTTT. Protein product: CATSRDFRGDTEAFF.

This chain joins TRBV4-1 and TRBJ2-5, with 8 bases identical to TRBD1. The trim removed 4 bases at V and 4 bases at J, leaving 8 bases unmatched. The CDR3 spans 15 residues. Per the germline V gene, CDR1 is MGHRA and CDR2 is YSYEKL. The CDR3 DNA reads TGCGCCAGCAGCCCTCGGACAGGGTTTACAGAGACCCAGTACTTC. Amino acid sequence: CASSPRTGFTETQYF.

This chain uses TRBV11-3 with TRBJ2-2; D unresolved. Germline lookup yields CDR1 SGHNT and CDR2 YENEEA. This CDR3 has 13 residues. Deletions cut 5 bases from V and 5 bases from J, with 9 bases between. The CDR3 spells CASSAQVTGELFF. The CDR3 DNA is TGTGCCAGCAGCGCCCAGGTGACCGGGGAGCTGTTTTTT.

This clone has a single count. The chain recombines TRBV5-6 with TRBJ2-4, with 8 nucleotides matching TRBD1. The J segment lost 7 bases and the V segment lost 4 bases, leaving 4 bases of the junction unmatched. This CDR3 spans 13 amino acids. Per the germline V gene, CDR1 is SGHDT and CDR2 is YYEEEE. The DNA for the CDR3 is TGTGCCAGCAGCGCAGGGGGCCGGAACATTCAGTACTTC. The encoded protein is CASSAGGRNIQYF.

The V gene is TRBV2, the J gene TRBJ2-6; 7 bases fit TRBD1. This CDR3 has 20 amino acids. Germline V gene sequence: CDR1 SNHLY, CDR2 FYNNEI. V was clipped by 10 bases and J by 1 base; unmatched bases: 22. The CDR3 DNA follows: TGTGCCACCATAGAACGGACAGGCGGAGAACCTTTTTCTGGGGCCAACGTCCTGACTTTC. Translating gives CATIERTGGEPFSGANVLTF.

This sequence joins TRBV7-8 and TRBJ2-6, with a weak D call TRBD2 (5 bases). V lost 5 bases to trimming and J lost 4 bases, with 12 bases between them. CDR1 and CDR2 from the germline V gene are SGHVS and FQNEAQ. CDR3 length equals 15 residues. The CDR3 nucleotides read TGTGCCAGCAGCCTAGGGTCGGGGGGGGCCAACGTCCTGACTTTC. It is translated as CASSLGSGGANVLTF.

This sequence joins TRBV10-2 and TRBJ2-1, with 11 positions matching TRBD2. Trimming cost V 4 bases and J 0 bases; bases outside gene matches: 5. Germline V gives CDR1 WSHSY, CDR2 SAAADI. The CDR3 length is 17 residues. The CDR3 nucleotides are TGCGCCAGCAGTGTACCGACTAGCGGGAACTCCTACAATGAGCAGTTCTTC. Protein product: CASSVPTSGNSYNEQFF.

V gene TRBV19 combines with J gene TRBJ1-5; D is possibly TRBD1 (5 bases). V was shortened by 4 bases and J by 0 bases, with 10 bases between the two germline ends. The CDR3 covers 15 residues. Germline V gene sequence: CDR1 LNHDA, CDR2 SQIVND (reference sequence). The CDR3 reads CASSKTAPSNQPQHF. The CDR3 DNA sequence: TGTGCCAGTAGTAAGACAGCGCCTAGCAATCAGCCCCAGCATTTT.

V usage is TRBV5-1 and J usage is TRBJ2-5, with D possibly TRBD2 on 5 matching bases. Germline V gene lookup returns CDR1 SGHRS and CDR2 YFSETQ. The CDR3 is 14 amino acids. Between the trimmed V and J ends, which lost 1 base and 3 bases, there was a span of 10 bases. CDR3 nucleotides: TGCGCCAGCAGCTTGATGGGAGCGGAAGAGACCCAGTACTTC. Translation gives CASSLMGAEETQYF.

V usage is TRBV28 and J usage is TRBJ2-7, with 7 nucleotides matching TRBD2. The ends lost 3 bases at V and 2 bases at J; junction bases unmatched: 4. Germline CDR1 and CDR2: MDHEN and SYDVKM. This CDR3 contains 14 residues. CDR3 amino acids: CASSLTGGPYEQYF. The CDR3 nucleotides read TGTGCCAGCAGTTTGACGGGAGGTCCCTACGAGCAGTACTTC. The variable domain in full, completed from reference TRBV28 and TRBJ2-7, reads DVKVTQSSRYLVKRTGEKVFLECVQDMDHENMFWYRQDPGLGLRLIYFSYDVKMKEKGDIPEGYSVSREKKERFSLILESASTNQTSMYLCASSLTGGPYEQYFGPGTRLTVT.

This rearrangement joins TRBV7-9 to TRBJ1-4, with D maybe TRBD1 (6 bases). CDR1 is SEHNR and CDR2 is FQNEAQ in the germline V gene (reference sequence). The CDR3 length is 14 residues. Trimming took off 2 bases at V and 4 bases at J, with 8 bases between the two ends. The CDR3 is CASSLLQGNEKLFF. The CDR3 DNA sequence: TGTGCCAGCAGCTTATTACAGGGTAATGAAAAACTGTTTTTT.

This clone was counted once. The gene calls are TRBV30 and TRBJ2-5; TRBD2 might be the D (6 bases). CDR1 GTSNPN and CDR2 SVGIG come from the germline V gene (reference sequence). V gave up 0 bases and J gave up 5 bases, with 16 bases separating them. This CDR3 has 15 amino acids. The CDR3 is CAWSVLGGRGETQYF. As DNA, the CDR3 is TGTGCCTGGAGTGTACTCGGAGGGCGTGGGGAGACCCAGTACTTC.

This clone was recorded once. J is TRBJ1-5 and V is TRBV19; 9 nucleotides align to TRBD1. Germline CDR1 reads LNHDA; CDR2 reads SQIVND (reference sequence). The CDR3 length is 15 residues. V shed 6 bases, J shed 4 bases, and the junction held 7 bases outside the gene matches. CDR3 coding DNA: TGTGCCAGTAGCCTGGACAGGGGAGTAAATCAGCCCCAGCATTTT. Translation gives CASSLDRGVNQPQHF.

This chain links TRBV5-1 with TRBJ2-1, with 8 bases matching TRBD2. V dropped 2 bases and J dropped 10; count of bases not matched to a gene: 2. From germline, CDR1 is SGHRS and CDR2 YFSETQ. There are 12 residues in the CDR3. This CDR3 is CASSLLADEQFF. DNA of the CDR3: TGCGCCAGCAGCTTACTAGCGGACGAGCAGTTCTTC.

CDR3 sequence: CASSLGGNNYEQYF. The CDR3 DNA is TGTGCCAGCAGCTTAGGAGGGAATAACTACGAGCAGTACTTC. J is TRBJ2-7 and V is TRBV11-3; TRBD2 might be the D (5 bases). V was trimmed by 1 base and J by 3 bases, leaving 10 bases between them. Germline V gene sequence: CDR1 SGHNT, CDR2 YENEEA. CDR3 size: 14 residues.

This chain uses TRBV5-6 with TRBJ1-5, with D perhaps matching TRBD1 (6 bases). Germline CDR1 is SGHDT and CDR2 is YYEEEE. Trimming removed 4 bases from V and 5 bases from J, with 19 bases in between. The CDR3 is 16 residues long. The chain's CDR3 is CASSRIDSGAHQPQHF. The CDR3 nucleotides are TGTGCCAGCAGCAGGATTGACTCAGGGGCCCATCAGCCCCAGCATTTT.

The CDR3 region is CASSRSPGEYTEAFF. DNA for the CDR3: TGCGCCAGCAGCCGTTCGCCAGGGGAGTACACTGAAGCTTTCTTT. The genes are TRBV4-1 and TRBJ1-1, with D perhaps TRBD1 (6 bases). Trimming stripped 4 bases from V and 3 bases from J, with 15 bases between. CDR1 is MGHRA and CDR2 is YSYEKL in the germline V gene. This CDR3 spans 15 amino acids.

This sequence joins TRBV2 and TRBJ1-1, with 7 bases that match TRBD1. The germline gives CDR1 SNHLY, CDR2 FYNNEI. The CDR3 is 14 amino acids. V trimming: 6 bases; J trimming: 0 bases; junction bases outside the gene matches: 4. CDR3 protein: CASRGQSMNTEAFF. Here the CDR3 DNA reads TGTGCCAGCAGGGGACAGTCCATGAACACTGAAGCTTTCTTT.

This chain uses TRBV11-2 with TRBJ2-7, with D perhaps TRBD2 (7 bases). The CDR3 is made up of 15 amino acids. The V end was cut by 10 bases, the J end by 2 bases, with 21 bases between. Germline V gene lookup returns CDR1 SGHAT and CDR2 FQNNGV. In DNA form, the CDR3 reads TGTGCCACCCAAGGGGGGGGGCATCCCACCTACGAGCAGTACTTC. This sequence encodes CATQGGGHPTYEQYF. Supplemented by reference TRBV11-2 and TRBJ2-7, the full variable domain reads EAGVAQSPRYKIIEKRQSVAFWCNPISGHATLYWYQQILGQGPKLLIQFQNNGVVDDSQLPKDRFSAERLKGVDSTLKIQPAKLEDSAVYLCATQGGGHPTYEQYFGPGTRLTVT.

This chain links TRBV27 with TRBJ2-7, with a tentative D call TRBD1 (6 bases). V shed 0 bases and J shed 2 bases, with 11 bases lying between them. Germline assignment: CDR1 MNHEY and CDR2 SMNVEV (reference sequence). The CDR3 sequence is 15 residues long. This CDR3 reads CASSLSVEGAYEQYF. The CDR3 DNA follows: TGTGCCAGCAGTTTATCTGTCGAGGGGGCCTACGAGCAGTACTTC.

V usage is TRBV5-1 and J usage is TRBJ2-3, with TRBD1 matching over 7 bases. Trimming cost V 4 bases and J 1 base; bases outside gene matches: 12. The CDR3 sequence is 17 residues long. In germline, CDR1 is SGHRS, CDR2 YFSETQ. This CDR3 reads CASSLRDSLRGTDTQYF. CDR3 bases: TGCGCCAGCAGCCTAAGGGACAGTTTGCGTGGCACAGATACGCAGTATTTT. Full variable domain (remainder filled in from reference TRBV5-1 and TRBJ2-3): KAGVTQTPRYLIKTRGQQVTLSCSPISGHRSVSWYQQTPGQGLQFLFEYFSETQRNKGNFPGRFSGRQFSNSRSEMNVSTLELGDSALYLCASSLRDSLRGTDTQYFGPGTRLTVL.

The chain couples TRBV13 to TRBJ2-1; 10 nucleotides align to TRBD2. J lost 7 bases, V lost 5 bases, and 11 bases had no gene match. Germline values: CDR1 PRHDT, CDR2 FYEKMQ (reference sequence). The CDR3 has 16 residues. The CDR3 DNA follows: TGTGCCAGCAGCCCCAAGGGAGCGGGAGGGATGAATGAGCAGTTCTTC. Protein: CASSPKGAGGMNEQFF. The whole variable domain, filled in from reference TRBV13 and TRBJ2-1, reads AAGVIQSPRHLIKEKRETATLKCYPIPRHDTVYWYQQGPGQDPQFLISFYEKMQSDKGSIPDRFSAQQFSDYHSELNMSSLELGDSALYFCASSPKGAGGMNEQFFGPGTRLTVL.

The chain couples TRBV30 to TRBJ2-3, with TRBD1 as a possible D gene (6 bases). Germline values: CDR1 GTSNPN, CDR2 SVGIG (reference sequence). Trimming removed 5 bases at V and 6 bases at J, with 9 bases between. This CDR3 comprises 11 residues. The CDR3 DNA follows: TGTGCCTGGGAGGGGGTGGATACGCAGTATTTT. Translation: CAWEGVDTQYF.

The chain is built from TRBV5-4 and TRBJ1-1; TRBD1 agrees at 7 bases. This CDR3 comprises 15 residues. CDR1 SGHNT and CDR2 YYREEE come from the germline V gene (reference sequence). The trim removed 0 bases at V and 1 base at J, leaving 3 bases unmatched. CDR3 in amino acids: CASSLGRGSNTEAFF. The CDR3 DNA reads as TGTGCCAGCAGCTTGGGCAGGGGGTCGAACACTGAAGCTTTCTTT.

The chain joins TRBV10-3 to TRBJ2-5; the D gene is possibly TRBD2 (5 bases). Trimming took off 4 bases at V and 4 bases at J, with 13 bases between the two ends. CDR1 and CDR2 from the germline V gene are ENHRY and SYGVKD. The CDR3 has 14 amino acids. This chain's CDR3 is CAISGSVEGETQYF. The CDR3 DNA reads TGTGCCATCAGTGGTTCCGTTGAGGGAGAGACCCAGTACTTC.

The V and J genes are TRBV5-6 and TRBJ1-1, with 10 bases fitting TRBD1. The germline gives CDR1 SGHDT, CDR2 YYEEEE. V lost 4 bases, J lost 7 bases, and 7 bases stayed unmatched. The CDR3 is 14 residues long. This CDR3 reads CASSGPGQGLEAFF. The CDR3 DNA is TGTGCCAGCAGCGGCCCGGGACAGGGGCTTGAAGCTTTCTTT.

The chain employs TRBV4-2 and TRBJ2-7, with 8 bases identical to TRBD2. The germline gives CDR1 LGHNA, CDR2 YNFKEQ. Losses at the gene ends were 1 base for V and 1 base for J; bases not matched to a gene: 0. The CDR3 loop spans 14 amino acids. CDR3 region: CASSQVAGSYEQYF. The CDR3 nucleotides are TGTGCCAGCAGCCAAGTAGCGGGATCCTACGAGCAGTACTTC.

The chain carries TRBV7-9 and TRBJ1-5; 10 positions match TRBD1. The trim removed 4 bases at V and 8 bases at J, leaving 8 bases unmatched. The CDR3 is 15 amino acids. The germline CDR1 and CDR2 sequences are SEHNR and FQNEAQ (reference sequence). CDR3 protein: CASSWGQGNLKPQHF. The CDR3 DNA reads as TGTGCCAGCAGCTGGGGACAGGGGAACCTTAAGCCCCAGCATTTT.